This T cell receptor beta chain was obtained from a study of PD-1 blockade in classical Hodgkin lymphoma. About the research overall: Each patient was given nivolumab 3 mg/kg through a vein every 2 weeks.

After autologous stem cell transplantation all patients relapsed, and prior brentuximab vedotin exposure differed between cohorts. V was clipped by 6 bases and J by 4 bases, with 18 bases between them. CDR1 MDHEN and CDR2 SYDVKM come from the germline V gene. CDR3 length: 16 amino acids. Regarding the study as a whole: According to reports, newly diagnosed patients had lower baseline TCR diversity than healthy donors, and relapsed/refractory patients had lower baseline TCR diversity still. Exclusion was the outcome for patients who began nivolumab under 1 year after ASCT.

A word on this clone: Its antigen is as yet unknown.

Measured with immunoSEQ multiplex PCR; TCRdb has only the in-frame clones, and not every one. Among under 75,000 clones, approximately 90% were seen once, and the ten largest hold around 5.4%. This receptor was taken from a human donor with classical Hodgkin lymphoma. Source: peripheral blood mononuclear cells (PBMCs), taken before the second cycle of nivolumab. The chain has TRBV28 and TRBJ1-4, with D possibly TRBD1 on 6 matching bases. Here the CDR3 DNA reads TGTGCCAGCAGCCCCCCGGGGGCGGGTATTAATGAAAAACTGTTTTTT. This translates into CASSPPGAGINEKLFF.